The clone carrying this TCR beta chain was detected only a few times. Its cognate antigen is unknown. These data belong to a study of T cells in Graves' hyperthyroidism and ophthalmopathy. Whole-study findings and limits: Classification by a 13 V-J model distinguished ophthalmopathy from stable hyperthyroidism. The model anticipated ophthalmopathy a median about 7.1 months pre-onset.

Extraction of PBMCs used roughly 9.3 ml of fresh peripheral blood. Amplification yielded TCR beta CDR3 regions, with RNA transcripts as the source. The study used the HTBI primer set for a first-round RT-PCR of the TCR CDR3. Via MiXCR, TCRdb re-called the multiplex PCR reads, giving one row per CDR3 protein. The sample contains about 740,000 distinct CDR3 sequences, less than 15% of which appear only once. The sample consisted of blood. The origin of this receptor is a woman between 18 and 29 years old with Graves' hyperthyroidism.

The CDR3 sequence is CASSSRSSGSPYEQYF. CDR3 DNA: TGTGCCAGCAGCTCTCGTTCTAGCGGGTCCCCCTACGAGCAGTACTTC. The genes are TRBV7-9 and TRBJ2-7; 8 bases line up with TRBD2. Germline trimming cut 4 bases from V and 2 bases from J; bases unmatched to any gene: 10. The CDR3 totals 16 residues. Germline values: CDR1 SEHNR, CDR2 FQNEAQ (reference sequence).